The 25 T cell receptor beta chains presented below share a single source sample, sequenced in a study of T-cell reconstitution after alpha-beta-depleted transplantation in children. Preparation of the TCRbeta library was carried out with unique molecular identifiers. TCRdb passed the PCR reads through MiXCR, listing each CDR3 protein once. Among roughly 300,000 distinct CDR3 sequences listed, about 10% were seen once. The source was PBMCs from the stem cell graft donor, collected from the stem cell graft. These TCRs come from a human donor who donated a stem cell graft to a child with SCID.

CDR3 sequence: CATDVGLARCKNIQYF. As DNA, the CDR3 is TGTGCCACCGACGTAGGGCTAGCGAGATGCAAAAACATTCAGTACTTC. This chain uses TRBV10-3 with TRBJ2-4; the D gene is possibly TRBD2 (6 bases). The CDR3 sequence is 16 residues long. The V and J ends lost 10 bases and 3 bases respectively, with 22 bases between them. Germline V gene sequence: CDR1 ENHRY, CDR2 SYGVKD.

V is TRBV5-1 and J is TRBJ2-3; D is tentatively TRBD1 or TRBD2 (6 bases each). V shed 1 base and J shed 2 bases, with 11 bases lying between them. The germline gives CDR1 SGHRS, CDR2 YFSETQ. This CDR3 spans 15 amino acids. The chain's CDR3 is CASSLWGANTDTQYF. The CDR3 DNA follows: TGCGCCAGCAGCTTGTGGGGGGCAAACACAGATACGCAGTATTTT.

The chain couples TRBV9 to TRBJ1-2; D is unclear. This CDR3 has 12 amino acids. The ends were cut back, 0 bases at V and 8 bases at J, with 8 bases in the middle. Germline CDR1 and CDR2: SGDLS and YYNGEE. The CDR3: CASSVGSGGYTF. CDR3 DNA: TGTGCCAGCAGCGTAGGCTCGGGGGGCTACACCTTC.

The CDR3 bases are TGTGCCAGCAGTTTAGGTCAGCGATATCAGCCCCAGCATTTT. Amino acids: CASSLGQRYQPQHF. This chain uses TRBV12-3 or TRBV12-4 with TRBJ1-5; D is ambiguous. The V and J ends lost 1 base and 5 bases respectively, with 9 bases between them. The CDR3 contains 14 residues.

This clonotype showed up many times. The V call is TRBV6-5, the J call TRBJ2-1; TRBD2 matches at 9 bases. Losses at the gene ends were 8 bases for V and 5 bases for J; bases not matched to a gene: 4. Per germline, CDR1 MNHEY and CDR2 SVGAGI. This CDR3 is built from 13 residues. CDR3 amino acids: CASLASGDNEQFF. CDR3 DNA: TGTGCCAGCCTCGCTAGCGGGGACAATGAGCAGTTCTTC.

This clonotype was recorded many times. CDR3 coding DNA: TGCGCCAGCTCTAGCGGGGGGGCGGGCTCCTACAATGAGCAGTTCTTC. Amino acids: CASSSGGAGSYNEQFF. V usage is TRBV5-1 and J usage is TRBJ2-1; 12 bases line up with TRBD2. This CDR3 contains 16 residues. J gave up 0 bases and V 7 bases, and 5 bases lay outside the gene matches. Germline CDR1 reads SGHRS; CDR2 reads YFSETQ. Full variable domain (outside the CDR3, taken from reference TRBV5-1 and TRBJ2-1): KAGVTQTPRYLIKTRGQQVTLSCSPISGHRSVSWYQQTPGQGLQFLFEYFSETQRNKGNFPGRFSGRQFSNSRSEMNVSTLELGDSALYLCASSSGGAGSYNEQFFGPGTRLTVL.

The chain is built from TRBV7-3 and TRBJ2-1; TRBD1 or TRBD2 may be the D gene (5 bases each). CDR3 length equals 14 residues. V was clipped by 4 bases and J by 5 bases, with 12 bases between them. Germline lookup yields CDR1 SGHTA and CDR2 FQGTGA. CDR3 DNA: TGTGCCAGCAGCTGTGGGGGATCGAACAATGAGCAGTTCTTC. This encodes CASSCGGSNNEQFF. Based on the CDR3 plus reference TRBV7-3 and TRBJ2-1, the full variable domain is GAGVSQTPSNKVTEKGKYVELRCDPISGHTALYWYRQSLGQGPEFLIYFQGTGAADDSGLPNDRFFAVRPEGSVSTLKIQRTERGDSAVYLCASSCGGSNNEQFFGPGTRLTVL.

The chain recombines TRBV12-3 or TRBV12-4 with TRBJ1-1; D not resolved. V was trimmed by 3 bases and J by 4 bases, leaving 12 bases between them. The CDR3 covers 14 residues. CDR3 coding DNA: TGTGCCAGCAGTTTTGACGACATGGGCACTGAAGCTTTCTTT. It codes for CASSFDDMGTEAFF.

A few counts support this clonotype. This sequence joins TRBV5-1 and TRBJ1-1; the D is unclear. Germline CDR1 SGHRS, CDR2 YFSETQ. The length of the CDR3 is 16 residues. V dropped 4 bases and J dropped 8 bases, with 24 bases sitting between them. The CDR3 coding sequence is TGCGCCAGCAGCCCGATCCCCTTGTCCGGGTTTGGAGAAGCTTTCTTT. Residues: CASSPIPLSGFGEAFF.

This clonotype was counted many times. The gene calls are TRBV3-1 and TRBJ2-2, with 10 bases aligning to TRBD1. This CDR3 spans 15 amino acids. J lost 4 bases, V lost 3 bases, and 2 bases had no gene match. Germline-derived CDR1 and CDR2 are LGHDT and YNNKEL (reference sequence). The CDR3 region is CASSQGQGTTGELFF. The CDR3 DNA sequence: TGTGCCAGCAGCCAGGGACAGGGGACCACCGGGGAGCTGTTTTTT.

The V gene is TRBV7-6, the J gene TRBJ2-7, with TRBD1 matching over 9 bases. CDR1 and CDR2 (germline): SGHVS, FNYEAQ. J lost 7 bases, V lost 5 bases, and 9 bases had no gene match. CDR3 length: 14 amino acids. The CDR3 region is CASSGGTGGGEQYF. In nucleotides, the CDR3 is TGTGCCAGCAGCGGCGGTACAGGGGGCGGAGAGCAGTACTTC.

The V gene is TRBV29-1, the J gene TRBJ1-1; 7 nucleotides align to TRBD1. The germline CDR1 and CDR2 sequences are SQVTM and ANQGSEA. The CDR3 is made up of 13 amino acids. V trimming: 7 bases; J trimming: 10 bases; junction bases outside the gene matches: 15. The DNA for the CDR3 is TGCAGCGCTTCGCCGGGACAGTCGACCGCAGCTTTCTTT. As protein: CSASPGQSTAAFF.

In its sample, this clonotype was seen a few times. The chain combines TRBV12-3 or TRBV12-4 with TRBJ2-1; 8 bases are shared with TRBD1. Trimming at V came to 5 bases and at J to 5 bases, leaving 11 bases not matched to a gene. This CDR3 has 16 amino acids. In DNA, the CDR3 is TGTGCCAGCAGTGGGAAGGACAGGGAAATCCACAATGAGCAGTTCTTC. Translated: CASSGKDREIHNEQFF.

This clonotype was recorded many times. The V and J genes are TRBV12-3 or TRBV12-4 and TRBJ2-1, with 12 bases matching TRBD2. The CDR3 consists of 15 residues. V lost 5 bases and J lost 9; bases outside the gene matches: 8. Written as DNA, the CDR3 is TGTGCCAGCAGTATCCTAGCGGGGGGGCCCGTTGAGCAGTTCTTC. Protein product: CASSILAGGPVEQFF.

The rearrangement uses TRBV27 and TRBJ2-7; no definite D call. This CDR3 is built from 14 residues. The germline CDR1 and CDR2 sequences are MNHEY and SMNVEV (reference sequence). Trimming stripped 2 bases from V and 0 bases from J, with 8 bases between. CDR3 DNA sequence: TGTGCCAGCAGTTTAGCGGAGAGCTCCTACGAGCAGTACTTC. This sequence encodes CASSLAESSYEQYF.

This clonotype was detected only a few times. The genes are TRBV9 and TRBJ2-4, with 10 bases identical to TRBD1. Germline-derived CDR1 and CDR2 are SGDLS and YYNGEE. Trimming at V came to 0 bases and at J to 1 base, leaving 1 base not matched to a gene. The CDR3 extends over 16 amino acids. For the CDR3, the DNA is TGTGCCAGCAGCGTAGAGGGACAGGGGGCCAAAAACATTCAGTACTTC. Translation gives CASSVEGQGAKNIQYF.

The chain carries TRBV3-1 and TRBJ1-1, with 7 bases aligning to TRBD1. CDR1 and CDR2 from the germline V gene are LGHDT and YNNKEL (reference sequence). V dropped 4 bases and J dropped 10; count of bases not matched to a gene: 9. The CDR3 contains 13 residues. The CDR3 protein is CASSLGQVGRAFF. CDR3 bases: TGTGCCAGCAGCCTCGGACAGGTTGGGCGAGCTTTCTTT.

Ten or more counts support this clonotype. The gene calls are TRBV12-3 or TRBV12-4 and TRBJ2-5; D gene unclear. Trimming removed 8 bases at V and 2 bases at J, with 15 bases between. The CDR3 is 14 amino acids. CDR3 loop: CASAELTAQETQYF. The CDR3 DNA reads as TGTGCCAGCGCTGAATTGACGGCTCAAGAGACCCAGTACTTC.

The rearrangement joins TRBV3-1 to TRBJ2-5; 11 positions agree with TRBD1. In germline, CDR1 is LGHDT, CDR2 YNNKEL (reference sequence). The CDR3 consists of 14 residues. The junction had 2 bases not matched to a gene; V was cut back by 4 bases and J by 4 bases. CDR3 region: CASSRTGGLETQYF. The DNA for the CDR3 is TGTGCCAGCAGCCGGACAGGGGGCTTAGAGACCCAGTACTTC.

This clonotype was seen at least ten times. The rearrangement joins TRBV20-1 to TRBJ2-1; 14 bases match TRBD2. Looked up from germline, CDR1 is DFQATT and CDR2 is SNEGSKA (reference sequence). V gave up 6 bases and J gave up 4 bases; unmatched junction bases: 8. The CDR3 sequence is 16 residues long. The CDR3, as DNA: TGCAGTGCCCTGACTAGCGGGGGGGCGTCTTACAATGAGCAGTTCTTC. Translation: CSALTSGGASYNEQFF.

The V gene is TRBV12-3 or TRBV12-4, the J gene TRBJ2-7; 11 nucleotides align to TRBD1. This CDR3 has 14 residues. V gave up 6 bases and J gave up 2 bases; unmatched junction bases: 3. The CDR3 region has the DNA TGTGCCAGCAGAAGGACAGGGGGCACCTACGAGCAGTACTTC. Its translation: CASRRTGGTYEQYF.

This clonotype has more than one count but fewer than ten. The rearrangement uses TRBV20-1 and TRBJ2-3; 10 bases are shared with TRBD1. With 5 bases clipped from V and 1 base from J, the junction kept 0 bases outside the gene matches. CDR3 length: 13 amino acids. Germline assignment: CDR1 DFQATT and CDR2 SNEGSKA (reference sequence). The CDR3 DNA reads as TGCAGTGCTGGGACAGGGGGCACAGATACGCAGTATTTT. Amino acid sequence: CSAGTGGTDTQYF.

This clonotype was seen ten or more times. The chain has TRBV2 and TRBJ2-6; D unclear. V was trimmed by 4 bases and J by 4 bases, leaving 8 bases between them. Germline CDR1 is SNHLY and CDR2 is FYNNEI. CDR3 length: 14 amino acids. The CDR3 DNA follows: TGTGCCAGCAGTGCTGGGTACGGGGCCAACGTCCTGACTTTC. This translates into CASSAGYGANVLTF.

This clonotype was seen only a few times. The chain is built from TRBV12-3 or TRBV12-4 and TRBJ1-3, with 10 bases lining up with TRBD1. This CDR3 has 18 amino acids. The junction had 11 bases not matched to a gene; V was cut back by 5 bases and J by 1 base. The CDR3 DNA follows: TGTGCCAGCAGTCTCCGGGACAGGGGAAAAGAATCTGGAAACACCATATATTTT. This encodes CASSLRDRGKESGNTIYF.

The chain couples TRBV7-8 to TRBJ2-7; 7 bases agree with TRBD2. V shed 7 bases and J 6 bases; nucleotides not matched to a gene: 9. Germline lookup yields CDR1 SGHVS and CDR2 FQNEAQ. This CDR3 is 13 amino acids long. The CDR3 is CASTLGTTGEQYF. CDR3 sequence (DNA): TGTGCCAGCACCTTGGGGACTACCGGCGAGCAGTACTTC.